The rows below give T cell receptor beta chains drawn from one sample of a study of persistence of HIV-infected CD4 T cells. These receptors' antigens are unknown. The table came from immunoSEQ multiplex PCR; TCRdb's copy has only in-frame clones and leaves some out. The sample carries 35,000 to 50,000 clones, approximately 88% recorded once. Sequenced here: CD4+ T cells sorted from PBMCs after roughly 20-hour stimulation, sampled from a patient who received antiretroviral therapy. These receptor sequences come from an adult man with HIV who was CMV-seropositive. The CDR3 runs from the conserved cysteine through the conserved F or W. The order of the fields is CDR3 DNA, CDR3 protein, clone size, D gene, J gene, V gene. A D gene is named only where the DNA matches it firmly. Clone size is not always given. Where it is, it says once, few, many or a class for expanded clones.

DNA: TGTGCCACCAGCGGGGGGGGAAATCAGCCCCAGCATTTT; CDR3: CATSGGGNQPQHF; size: -; D: -; J: TRBJ1-5; V: TRBV15
DNA: TGTGCCAGTTTACAGGGGGACACTGAAGCTTTCTTT; CDR3: CASLQGDTEAFF; size: -; D: TRBD1; J: TRBJ1-1; V: TRBV6-1
DNA: TGTGCCACCAGTGCCCAAGGGGGACAGGCGAGGAATGAGCAGTTCTTC; CDR3: CATSAQGGQARNEQFF; size: -; D: TRBD1; J: TRBJ2-1; V: TRBV24-1
DNA: TGTGCCAGCTCACCATCGGGGCTACAAAACTATGGCTACACCTTC; CDR3: CASSPSGLQNYGYTF; size: -; D: -; J: TRBJ1-2; V: TRBV18
DNA: TGTGCCAGCAGCCATGGGGCCAAATACCTCTCTGGGGCCAACGTCCTGACTTTC; CDR3: CASSHGAKYLSGANVLTF; size: -; D: -; J: TRBJ2-6; V: TRBV14
DNA: TGTGCCATCTCTGGGGAGAACCCCCCCTATGGCTACACCTTC; CDR3: CAISGENPPYGYTF; size: -; D: -; J: TRBJ1-2; V: TRBV10-3
DNA: TGTGCCAGCTCACCGGACAGGTCGGGTTCACCCCTCCACTTT; CDR3: CASSPDRSGSPLHF; size: -; D: TRBD1; J: TRBJ1-6; V: TRBV18
DNA: TGCGCCAGCAGCCGCCAGACTAGCGGGGGGGCAGGGAACACCGGGGAGCTGTTTTTT; CDR3: CASSRQTSGGAGNTGELFF; size: -; D: TRBD2; J: TRBJ2-2; V: TRBV4-1
DNA: TGTGCCAGCAGACACACCGGGACAGGGGATTCCGAGCAGTACTTC; CDR3: CASRHTGTGDSEQYF; size: -; D: TRBD1; J: TRBJ2-7; V: TRBV5-6
DNA: TGTGCCAGCAGCTTAGCGCGTCGGAGACAGGGGCCCAGCTCTGGAAACACCATATATTTT; CDR3: CASSLARRRQGPSSGNTIYF; size: -; D: TRBD1; J: TRBJ1-3; V: TRBV7-2
DNA: TGTGCCAGCAGCTTGGGACAGGGGGCAGGCTATGGCTACACCTTC; CDR3: CASSLGQGAGYGYTF; size: -; D: TRBD1; J: TRBJ1-2; V: TRBV5-6
DNA: TGTGCCAGCAGCTTAGGGACTAGCACAGATACGCAGTATTTT; CDR3: CASSLGTSTDTQYF; size: -; D: -; J: TRBJ2-3; V: TRBV7-2
DNA: TGTGCCAGCAGATCACAGGGGGCCTTAAGGAACACTGAAGCTTTCTTT; CDR3: CASRSQGALRNTEAFF; size: -; D: TRBD1; J: TRBJ1-1; V: TRBV27
DNA: TGTGCCAGCAGCGAAGGTAATAGCAATCAGCCCCAGCATTTT; CDR3: CASSEGNSNQPQHF; size: -; D: -; J: TRBJ1-5; V: TRBV6-1
DNA: TGTGCCAGCAGACTCAGGGAGGGAACTGAAGCTTTCTTT; CDR3: CASRLREGTEAFF; size: -; D: -; J: TRBJ1-1; V: TRBV6-5
DNA: TGTGCCAGCGGCCGGGACAGGAGACAAGAGACCCAGTACTTC; CDR3: CASGRDRRQETQYF; size: -; D: TRBD1; J: TRBJ2-5; V: TRBV5-4
DNA: TGTGCCAGCAGCCAAAGGGGGGAGAGCGAGCAGTACTTC; CDR3: CASSQRGESEQYF; size: -; D: -; J: TRBJ2-7; V: TRBV3-1/TRBV3-2
DNA: TGCAGTGCTAGAGAACCTGAAGCTTTCTTT; CDR3: CSAREPEAFF; size: -; D: -; J: TRBJ1-1; V: TRBV20-1
DNA: TGTGCCAGCACCCAACTAGCGGGGATGACCGGGGAGCTGTTTTTT; CDR3: CASTQLAGMTGELFF; size: -; D: TRBD2; J: TRBJ2-2; V: TRBV27
DNA: TGCGCCAGCAGCCTAACTTCGGGACAGGGAAACACCATATATTTT; CDR3: CASSLTSGQGNTIYF; size: -; D: TRBD1; J: TRBJ1-3; V: TRBV5-1
DNA: TGTGCCGGCGGGGAGGGCGGGGACACTGAAGCTTTCTTT; CDR3: CAGGEGGDTEAFF; size: -; D: -; J: TRBJ1-1; V: TRBV28
DNA: TGTGCCACCAGTGATGCTCCGGGACAGGGGAACACCGGGGAGCTGTTTTTT; CDR3: CATSDAPGQGNTGELFF; size: -; D: TRBD1; J: TRBJ2-2; V: TRBV24-1
DNA: TGTGCTAGTGGTTTGGTAAATGATGGACGGACGATTAGCAATGAGCAGTTCTTC; CDR3: CASGLVNDGRTISNEQFF; size: -; D: -; J: TRBJ2-1; V: TRBV12-5
DNA: TGTGCCAGCAGCCCCGGGCTATATGGCTACACCTTC; CDR3: CASSPGLYGYTF; size: -; D: -; J: TRBJ1-2; V: TRBV7-8
DNA: TGTGCCAGCAGCTTCGGCGGGGGGAAAGATACGCAGTATTTT; CDR3: CASSFGGGKDTQYF; size: once; D: TRBD2; J: TRBJ2-3; V: TRBV11-3
DNA: TGTGCCAGCAGCGACCGGGACCATACAGGGGAGCAGTTCTTC; CDR3: CASSDRDHTGEQFF; size: -; D: -; J: TRBJ2-1; V: TRBV4-2
DNA: TGCAGCGTTCAACGACGACAGGGGCACAATGAGCAGTTCTTC; CDR3: CSVQRRQGHNEQFF; size: -; D: TRBD1; J: TRBJ2-1; V: TRBV29-1
DNA: TGTGCCAGCAGCCCCCGTGGGGAGCCAAGGACTGAAGCTTTCTTT; CDR3: CASSPRGEPRTEAFF; size: -; D: -; J: TRBJ1-1; V: TRBV28
DNA: TGCGCCAGCAGAACCTCCGGGACAGGCGGAACCGGGGAGCTGTTTTTT; CDR3: CASRTSGTGGTGELFF; size: -; D: TRBD1; J: TRBJ2-2; V: TRBV5-1
DNA: TGCGCCAGCAGCTTGGCCCTGATGGACGGAGCTTTCTTT; CDR3: CASSLALMDGAFF; size: -; D: -; J: TRBJ1-1; V: TRBV5-1
DNA: TGTGCCAGCAGTTTTAGGGCAACTAATGAAAAACTGTTTTTT; CDR3: CASSFRATNEKLFF; size: -; D: -; J: TRBJ1-4; V: TRBV28
DNA: TGTGCCAGCAGGGCGGGACAGGGGGCAACTGAAGCTTTCTTT; CDR3: CASRAGQGATEAFF; size: -; D: TRBD1; J: TRBJ1-1; V: TRBV6-5
DNA: TGCGCCAGCAGCCCCGGCCCCGCGACTGGAAACACCATATATTTT; CDR3: CASSPGPATGNTIYF; size: -; D: -; J: TRBJ1-3; V: TRBV4-1
DNA: TGTGCCAGCAGCGTAGACGGATTTTTAGGCACTGAAGCTTTCTTT; CDR3: CASSVDGFLGTEAFF; size: -; D: -; J: TRBJ1-1; V: TRBV9
DNA: TGTGCCAGCTCGCCGACTAGGGGAACAGATACGCAGTATTTT; CDR3: CASSPTRGTDTQYF; size: few; D: -; J: TRBJ2-3; V: TRBV18
DNA: TGTGCCAGCAGTTCCGGGACAGAAGAAGCTTTCTTT; CDR3: CASSSGTEEAFF; size: -; D: TRBD1; J: TRBJ1-1; V: TRBV28
DNA: TGTGCCAGCAGCCCCGGGGTCAGGGGCGTGAATGGCTACACCTTC; CDR3: CASSPGVRGVNGYTF; size: -; D: -; J: TRBJ1-2; V: TRBV5-8
DNA: TGTGCCAGCAGCAATGGACAGGGCCTTTCCACAGATACGCAGTATTTT; CDR3: CASSNGQGLSTDTQYF; size: -; D: TRBD1; J: TRBJ2-3; V: TRBV28
DNA: TGTGCCAGCAGTTACTCGACAAAGAACACCGGGGAGCTGTTTTTT; CDR3: CASSYSTKNTGELFF; size: -; D: -; J: TRBJ2-2; V: TRBV6-5
DNA: TGTGCCAGTAGTATAGGGGGTCTGGACTATGGCTACACCTTC; CDR3: CASSIGGLDYGYTF; size: -; D: -; J: TRBJ1-2; V: TRBV19
DNA: TGTGCCAGCTCACCACGGCAGAACTCCTACGAGCAGTACTTC; CDR3: CASSPRQNSYEQYF; size: -; D: -; J: TRBJ2-7; V: TRBV18
DNA: TGTGCCAGCAAGGGGATCGGGGGGAACACCGGGGAGCTGTTTTTT; CDR3: CASKGIGGNTGELFF; size: -; D: -; J: TRBJ2-2; V: TRBV25-1
DNA: TGTGCCACCAGTGGTAACTCTGGGGCCAACGTCCTGACTTTC; CDR3: CATSGNSGANVLTF; size: -; D: -; J: TRBJ2-6; V: TRBV24-1
DNA: TGTGCCAGCAGTTACTCCTCTTTTTATCAGCCCCAGCATTTT; CDR3: CASSYSSFYQPQHF; size: -; D: -; J: TRBJ1-5; V: TRBV6-5
DNA: TGTGCCAGCAGCTTCGGGGGGCCGGATTACAATGAGCAGTTCTTC; CDR3: CASSFGGPDYNEQFF; size: -; D: -; J: TRBJ2-1; V: TRBV11-3
DNA: TGTGCCAGCATTTCCTCCCAGGGGGCGAATTCACCCCTCCACTTT; CDR3: CASISSQGANSPLHF; size: -; D: TRBD1; J: TRBJ1-6; V: TRBV28